This T cell receptor (beta chain) was profiled in a study of cytomegalovirus exposure and HLA in healthy donors. Primers included in the PCR were 60 Vbeta and 13 Jbeta primers. Assay: immunoSEQ multiplex PCR; the TCRdb copy retains only in-frame clones and omits some. The table has under 150,000 clones, 70% to 80% seen once; the top ten hold roughly 1.8%. Notes on this clone: What it recognizes is unknown.

Overall study findings and caveats: Evidence from a later analysis indicated that most CMV-associated TCR beta chains looked HLA-restricted. Researchers reported that a few CMV-associated chains were confirmed in vitro as CMV antigen-specific. TCR beta V- and J-gene trimming, according to a later analysis, was linked to a missense DCLRE1C variant. Listed as cytomegalovirus-associated were 150 or so TCR beta chains.

Sample: PBMCs. This TCR was recovered from a woman in her forties or fifties in good health and CMV-seronegative.

The CDR3 sequence is CASSQGKQGGLYEQYF. The CDR3 DNA follows: TGTGCCAGCAGCCAGGGGAAACAGGGCGGGCTCTACGAGCAGTACTTC. V and J are TRBV14 and TRBJ2-7; TRBD1 is a possible D gene (6 bases). Trimming shortened V by 3 bases and J by 3 bases, and 18 bases separated the two germline ends. Germline V gene sequence: CDR1 SGHDN, CDR2 FVKESK. This CDR3 contains 16 residues.